A selection of T cell receptor beta chains follows, all from one sample in a study of CD4+ T cells in melanoma. Measured with immunoSEQ multiplex PCR; TCRdb has only the in-frame clones, and not every one. The data hold some 15,000 clones, with over 55% observed a single time. Sequencing was done on a sample of cells from a culture (not recorded whether cultured in vitro). The receptors shown here come from a human donor with melanoma. CDR3s include the opening cysteine and the closing phenylalanine or tryptophan. A D gene is named only where the DNA matches it firmly. Only part of the rows carry a size: once, few, many, or a class if the clone is expanded.

few	TRBJ1-4	NA	TRBV11-2	CASSLVLGRLFF	TGTGCCAGCAGCTTAGTTCTAGGAAGGTTATTTTTT
NA	TRBJ1-2	NA	TRBV6-5	CASSYSGGHYGYTF	TGTGCCAGCAGTTACTCGGGGGGCCACTATGGCTACACCTTC
once	TRBJ2-2	TRBD2	TRBV6-5	CAVAGVPNTGELFF	TGTGCTGTAGCGGGGGTCCCGAACACCGGGGAGCTGTTTTTT
NA	TRBJ1-3	NA	TRBV2	CASSGGLGNTIYF	TGTGCCAGCAGTGGGGGGCTCGGAAACACCATATATTTT
few	TRBJ1-6	NA	TRBV6-5	CASSYRNSPLHF	TGTGCCAGCAGTTACCGTAATTCACCCCTCCACTTT
NA	TRBJ1-6	NA	TRBV10-3	CAISDEAAGFSPLHF	TGTGCCATCAGTGACGAAGCTGCGGGGTTTTCACCCCTCCACTTT
NA	TRBJ1-3	TRBD1	TRBV18	CASSQGQGPGNTIYF	TGTGCCAGCTCACAGGGACAGGGCCCTGGAAACACCATATATTTT
once	TRBJ1-1	NA	TRBV7-4	CASSVTVNTEAFF	TGTGCCAGCAGCGTGACGGTGAACACTGAAGCTTTCTTT
NA	TRBJ2-2	NA	TRBV9	CASSVTTGYSGELFF	TGTGCCAGCAGCGTAACTACAGGGTACAGCGGGGAGCTGTTTTTT
NA	TRBJ2-5	NA	TRBV30	CAWTTGASRETQYF	TGTGCCTGGACGACAGGCGCAAGCCGGGAGACCCAGTACTTC
NA	TRBJ2-7	TRBD1	TRBV6-1	CASRDTGGRSYEQYF	TGTGCCAGCAGGGACACAGGGGGCAGGAGTTACGAGCAGTACTTC
NA	TRBJ2-3	NA	TRBV11-3	CASSHGRGTDTQYF	TGTGCCAGCAGCCATGGCAGGGGCACAGATACGCAGTATTTT
once	TRBJ2-2	TRBD2	TRBV19	CASSITGGAPGELFF	TGTGCCAGTAGTATTACCGGGGGGGCCCCCGGGGAGCTGTTTTTT
NA	TRBJ1-2	TRBD1	TRBV6-4	CASSARYTRTGYGYTF	TGTGCCAGCAGCGCTAGATATACACGGACAGGGTACGGCTACACCTTC
NA	TRBJ1-5	NA	TRBV18	CASSRGSGYQPQHF	TGTGCCAGCTCACGGGGGTCCGGTTATCAGCCCCAGCATTTT
NA	TRBJ1-2	TRBD1	TRBV6-5	CASRARQGLEGYTF	TGTGCCAGCAGAGCCCGACAGGGGTTGGAAGGCTACACCTTC
few	TRBJ2-5	NA	TRBV2	CAQQLAQNQETQYF	TGTGCCCAGCAGCTGGCACAGAACCAAGAGACCCAGTACTTC
once	TRBJ1-1	NA	TRBV29-1	CSVEDGGGSGNTEAFF	TGCAGCGTTGAAGACGGCGGGGGAAGCGGGAACACTGAAGCTTTCTTT
few	TRBJ2-3	TRBD1	TRBV5-6	CASSLRRTGTDTQYF	TGTGCCAGCAGTTTGAGGCGGACAGGAACAGATACGCAGTATTTT
few	TRBJ2-3	NA	TRBV18	CASSRTDTQYF	TGTGCCAGCTCACGCACAGATACGCAGTATTTT
NA	TRBJ1-1	NA	TRBV11-2	CASSPAGIRMNTEAFF	TGTGCCAGCAGCCCGGCGGGGATTCGGATGAACACTGAAGCTTTCTTT
medium-sized	TRBJ1-2	TRBD1	TRBV2	CASSEWRGRLNYGYTF	TGTGCCAGCAGTGAATGGAGGGGGCGCCTTAACTATGGCTACACCTTC
NA	TRBJ2-5	NA	TRBV6-6	CASRASTDQETQYF	TGTGCCAGCAGGGCCTCAACGGACCAAGAGACCCAGTACTTC
NA	TRBJ2-3	NA	TRBV9	CASSVANADTQYF	TGTGCCAGCAGCGTAGCTAATGCAGATACGCAGTATTTT
NA	TRBJ2-1	TRBD2	TRBV10-2	CASSQRRAGGPDEQFF	TGCGCCAGCAGCCAGCGGAGGGCGGGGGGGCCGGATGAGCAGTTCTTC
few	TRBJ2-7	NA	TRBV7-8	CASSLDPSSYEQYF	TGTGCCAGCAGCTTAGACCCCAGCTCCTACGAGCAGTACTTC
once	TRBJ2-3	NA	TRBV5-8	CASSLGATSTDTQYF	TGTGCCAGCAGCTTAGGGGCTACTAGCACAGATACGCAGTATTTT